This T cell receptor (beta chain) was obtained from a study of cytomegalovirus exposure and HLA in healthy donors. Study details: HLA-typed donors were the source of 82 million or so unique TCRs, which an early data release held.

This clone was seen a handful of times. The antigen is unknown. Study-wide results and limits: It was only CMV serostatus that was available as immune exposure information. A list of approximately 160 TCR beta chains associated with cytomegalovirus was given.

PCR primers comprised 60 Vbeta and 13 Jbeta primers. Sequenced by immunoSEQ multiplex PCR; TCRdb stores in-frame clones only, minus some. Here the sample spans under 70,000 clones, approximately 71% being singletons. Material: PBMCs. The clonotype was recovered from a man aged 35 to 55 in good health and CMV-seropositive.

The CDR3 is CASSIRGKNQPQHF. The CDR3 DNA reads as TGTGCCAGTAGTATCCGCGGTAAAAATCAGCCCCAGCATTTT. The chain employs TRBV19 and TRBJ1-5; no clear D gene. CDR1 LNHDA and CDR2 SQIVND come from the germline V gene (reference sequence). This CDR3 region has 14 residues. V lost 3 bases to trimming and J lost 4 bases, with 10 bases between them.